Shown below are 10 T cell receptor beta chains from a single sample sequenced in a study of cytomegalovirus exposure and HLA in healthy donors. Both 60 Vbeta primers and 13 Jbeta primers went into the PCR. TCRdb's copy holds only in-frame clones and misses some; the assay was immunoSEQ multiplex PCR. The sample table includes 120,000 to 150,000 clones. The sample was PBMCs. The source of these receptors is a man aged 35-49 years in good health and CMV-seronegative.

This chain connects TRBV5-1 to TRBJ2-3, with 12 bases matching TRBD2. The CDR3 has 16 amino acids. Germline trimming cut 0 bases from V and 4 bases from J; bases unmatched to any gene: 3. Germline V lookup: CDR1 SGHRS, CDR2 YFSETQ. Here the CDR3 reads CASSLDGLAGPDTQYF. DNA for the CDR3: TGCGCCAGCAGCTTGGATGGACTAGCGGGGCCAGATACGCAGTATTTT.

The rearrangement links TRBV2 to TRBJ2-7; weak D call: TRBD2 (6 bases). The CDR3 is 15 amino acids. V dropped 6 bases and J dropped 0 bases, with 15 bases sitting between them. Germline V gene data show CDR1 as SNHLY and CDR2 as FYNNEI. Here the CDR3 reads CASRYLAASSYEQYF. CDR3 DNA: TGTGCCAGCAGATACTTAGCGGCGAGCTCCTACGAGCAGTACTTC.

V gene TRBV5-6 combines with J gene TRBJ1-3; 7 bases match TRBD1. The germline CDR1 and CDR2 sequences are SGHDT and YYEEEE. This CDR3 is 12 amino acids long. V dropped 8 bases and J dropped 4; count of bases not matched to a gene: 3. Here the CDR3 DNA reads TGTGCCAGTAGACAGGGCGGAAACACCATATATTTT. Amino acids: CASRQGGNTIYF.

This CDR3 reads CASSEQGWTEAFF. In DNA, the CDR3 is TGTGCCAGCTCAGAACAGGGGTGGACTGAAGCTTTCTTT. This sequence joins TRBV6-1 and TRBJ1-1, with 7 bases lining up with TRBD1. The junction had 8 bases not matched to a gene; V was cut back by 8 bases and J by 5 bases. The CDR3 length is 13 residues. CDR1 and CDR2 (germline): MNHNS, SASEGT.

The chain recombines TRBV9 with TRBJ1-2; the match to TRBD1 covers 10 bases. Germline lookup yields CDR1 SGDLS and CDR2 YYNGEE. CDR3 length: 15 amino acids. V was clipped by 0 bases and J by 7 bases; unmatched bases: 6. The CDR3 reads CASSVDGTGVFGYTF. For the CDR3, the DNA is TGTGCCAGCAGCGTAGACGGGACAGGGGTTTTTGGCTACACCTTC.

J is TRBJ2-3 and V is TRBV5-1; D remains unclear. CDR1 and CDR2 (germline): SGHRS, YFSETQ. This CDR3 is 13 amino acids long. The ends were cut back, 5 bases at V and 2 bases at J, with 9 bases in the middle. CDR3 bases: TGCGCCAGCAGGTCCCAGGCCACAGATACGCAGTATTTT. Protein product: CASRSQATDTQYF.

The CDR3 coding sequence is TGTGCCAGCAGTTACTCGAACAACAGGGGGCTTGGCATTCAGTACTTC. It specifies CASSYSNNRGLGIQYF. The chain couples TRBV6-5 to TRBJ2-4; 9 positions agree with TRBD1. This CDR3 spans 16 amino acids. Germline V CDR1 and CDR2: MNHEY, SVGAGI. Trimming cost V 0 bases and J 9 bases; bases outside gene matches: 9.

DNA for the CDR3: TGTGCCAGCAGCCCACGACAGACCGGGGAGCTGTTTTTT. It yields the protein CASSPRQTGELFF. The chain recombines TRBV7-2 with TRBJ2-2, with D tentatively TRBD1 (5 bases). The germline V and J ends were trimmed by 5 bases and 5 bases, with 9 bases remaining between them. This CDR3 region has 13 residues. The germline CDR1 and CDR2 sequences are SGHTA and FQGNSA.

J is TRBJ2-7 and V is TRBV25-1; a weak D match, TRBD1 (5 bases). This CDR3 is 16 amino acids long. Trimming took 3 bases from V and 2 from J, leaving 17 bases between them. Germline loops: CDR1 MGHDK, CDR2 SYGVNS. CDR3 nucleotide sequence: TGTGCCAGCAGTGATTCCCGACGACAGATCGCCTACGAGCAGTACTTC. As protein: CASSDSRRQIAYEQYF.

The V and J genes are TRBV9 and TRBJ2-6; D not certain. V lost 2 bases and J 2 bases, leaving 8 bases between the germline ends. Germline V gene data show CDR1 as SGDLS and CDR2 as YYNGEE. The CDR3 runs to 15 residues. DNA of the CDR3: TGTGCCAGCAGCGTTGGGCTACCTGGGGCCAACGTCCTGACTTTC. Its translation is CASSVGLPGANVLTF.